This is a list of T cell receptor beta chains from one sample in a study of blood T cells in healthy people across ages. From the 5' RACE reads, TCRdb called clonotypes with MiXCR, one entry per CDR3 protein. Of 1.2 million to 1.5 million distinct CDR3 sequences listed, approximately 59% are singletons. The sequenced material came from blood. The receptors here all came from a man between 18 and 35 years old in good health. Each CDR3 is given with its conserved first and last residue. A D gene is named only where the DNA matches it firmly. Not all rows give a size; the values are once, few, many and, for expanded clones, a class.

J gene,D gene,V gene,CDR3 length,clone size,CDR3 protein,CDR3 DNA
TRBJ2-1,TRBD1,TRBV5-5,16,once,CASSLGPTGRYNEQFF,TGTGCCAGCAGCTTGGGGCCGACAGGGCGATACAATGAGCAGTTCTTC
TRBJ2-1,-,TRBV6-5,12,-,CASSYSPREQFF,TGTGCCAGCAGTTACAGTCCCAGGGAGCAGTTCTTC
TRBJ2-7,TRBD1,TRBV7-2,15,once,CASSRTQTGAYEQYF,TGTGCCAGCAGCCGAACCCAGACAGGGGCCTACGAGCAGTACTTC
TRBJ2-1,TRBD2,TRBV6-5,13,-,CASSYRGDNEQFF,TGTGCCAGCAGTTATCGGGGGGACAATGAGCAGTTCTTC
TRBJ2-5,TRBD2,TRBV7-9,15,once,CASSAGLVVPETQYF,TGTGCCAGCAGCGCGGGACTAGTTGTCCCAGAGACCCAGTACTTC
TRBJ2-1,-,TRBV9,16,few,CASSDPSGDFYNEQFF,TGTGCCAGCAGCGACCCATCGGGGGATTTCTACAATGAGCAGTTCTTC
TRBJ2-4,-,TRBV2,12,-,CASRPARNIQYF,TGTGCCAGCAGGCCAGCCCGAAACATTCAGTACTTC
TRBJ2-3,TRBD2,TRBV20-1,15,-,CSATGLAGSPDTQYF,TGCAGTGCCACCGGACTAGCGGGATCACCAGATACGCAGTATTTT
TRBJ2-1,TRBD2,TRBV4-3,18,-,CASSQDVVAGGTYNEQFF,TGCGCCAGCAGCCAAGATGTGGTAGCGGGGGGAACCTACAATGAGCAGTTCTTC
TRBJ2-5,TRBD1,TRBV10-3,16,-,CAISNPGQGEMNERYF,TGTGCCATCAGCAACCCTGGACAGGGTGAAATGAATGAGCGGTACTTC
TRBJ1-2,-,TRBV5-3,15,-,CARSYGQKGGYGYTF,TGTGCCAGAAGCTACGGACAGAAAGGAGGCTATGGCTACACCTTC
TRBJ2-7,TRBD1,TRBV29-1,11,few,CSVRTGDEQYF,TGCAGCGTCAGGACAGGGGACGAGCAGTACTTC
TRBJ2-3,-,TRBV2,12,-,CASSDGGRTQYF,TGTGCCAGCAGTGATGGGGGGCGTACGCAGTATTTT
TRBJ2-2,-,TRBV24-1,13,few,CATSDLLGGELFF,TGTGCCACCAGTGATTTGCTCGGCGGGGAGCTGTTTTTT
TRBJ1-2,TRBD1,TRBV24-1,13,few,CATSVGTGYGYTF,TGTGCCACCAGTGTGGGGACAGGCTATGGCTACACCTTC
TRBJ2-1,TRBD2,TRBV11-2,17,-,CASSYGLAGYSYNEQFF,TGTGCCAGCAGCTACGGACTAGCGGGATACTCCTACAATGAGCAGTTCTTC
TRBJ2-1,-,TRBV14,13,-,CASSPIRGCEQFF,TGTGCCAGCAGCCCAATTAGGGGGTGTGAGCAGTTCTTC
TRBJ2-7,-,TRBV25-1,11,-,CASSFEVEQYF,TGTGCCAGCTCCTTTGAAGTGGAGCAGTACTTC
TRBJ1-6,TRBD1,TRBV4-3,15,once,CASSPFRQGSSPLHF,TGCGCCAGCAGCCCTTTCCGACAGGGCAGTTCACCCCTCCACTTT
TRBJ2-2,-,TRBV3-1,15,-,CASSQLSQNTGELFF,TGTGCCAGCAGCCAGCTCTCTCAGAACACCGGGGAGCTGTTTTTT
TRBJ1-2,-,TRBV11-2,14,-,CASSPSSGLYGYTF,TGTGCCAGCAGCCCCTCCTCGGGCCTCTATGGCTACACCTTC
TRBJ2-7,-,TRBV27,13,-,CASSLAGGVEQYF,TGTGCCAGCAGTTTGGCAGGGGGGGTGGAGCAGTACTTC
TRBJ2-1,-,TRBV11-2,14,-,CASSLEARNNEQFF,TGTGCCAGCAGCTTAGAAGCCCGTAACAATGAGCAGTTCTTC
TRBJ2-1,-,TRBV4-1,12,-,CASKGTFGEQFF,TGCGCCAGCAAGGGGACTTTTGGTGAGCAGTTCTTC
TRBJ2-6,-,TRBV7-2,17,-,CASSPKGPHSGANVLTF,TGTGCCAGCAGCCCTAAAGGTCCCCACTCTGGGGCCAACGTCCTGACTTTC
TRBJ1-2,TRBD1,TRBV11-2,15,-,CASSFRADRAGGYTF,TGTGCCAGCAGCTTTAGAGCGGACAGGGCTGGGGGCTACACCTTC
TRBJ1-5,TRBD1,TRBV5-1,14,few,CASSLGQGARPQHF,TGCGCCAGCAGCTTGGGACAGGGGGCAAGGCCCCAGCATTTT
TRBJ2-1,-,TRBV29-1,14,-,CSVELGLRGDEQFF,TGCAGCGTTGAACTAGGGCTAAGGGGGGATGAGCAGTTCTTC
TRBJ1-2,-,TRBV20-1,10,-,CSAGHHGYTF,TGTAGTGCCGGCCATCATGGCTACACCTTC
TRBJ2-1,TRBD1,TRBV20-1,12,many,CSSGTAGNEQFF,TGCAGCTCCGGGACAGCAGGGAATGAGCAGTTCTTC
TRBJ2-4,-,TRBV6-6,13,-,CASNGHDASSQYF,TGTGCCAGCAATGGTCATGACGCCTCCTCGCAGTACTTC
TRBJ2-1,-,TRBV18,15,-,CASSPVTRHLNEQFF,TGTGCCAGCTCACCAGTCACCCGCCACCTTAATGAGCAGTTCTTC
TRBJ2-3,-,TRBV6-5,15,-,CASSRGQGGVDTQYF,TGTGCCAGCAGTAGAGGACAGGGAGGGGTAGATACGCAGTATTTT
TRBJ2-7,-,TRBV12-3/TRBV12-4,16,-,CASSFWLGPASYEQYF,TGTGCCAGCAGTTTCTGGCTCGGGCCCGCATCCTACGAGCAGTACTTC
TRBJ1-5,-,TRBV6-1,13,-,CASSDPVGQPQHF,TGTGCCAGCAGCGATCCAGTGGGCCAGCCCCAGCATTTT
TRBJ2-1,-,TRBV27,13,-,CASSLYPSSEQFF,TGTGCCAGCAGTTTATATCCTAGCAGTGAGCAGTTCTTC
TRBJ2-3,-,TRBV20-1,14,-,CSAQTTDRPDTQYF,TGCAGTGCCCAGACGACAGATCGTCCAGATACGCAGTATTTT
TRBJ2-7,TRBD1,TRBV7-9,16,-,CASSLGLGQGAYEQYF,TGTGCCAGCAGCTTAGGATTGGGACAGGGGGCATACGAGCAGTACTTC
TRBJ2-7,-,TRBV27,14,-,CASSHRKGYYEQYF,TGTGCCAGCAGTCACAGAAAGGGGTACTACGAGCAGTACTTC
TRBJ2-1,-,TRBV12-3/TRBV12-4,14,-,CASTRSRGHNEQFF,TGTGCCAGTACGAGGTCCCGGGGACACAATGAGCAGTTCTTC
TRBJ1-1,TRBD1,TRBV7-9,13,-,CASINRGYTEAFF,TGTGCCAGCATCAACAGGGGCTACACTGAAGCTTTCTTT
TRBJ2-7,-,TRBV20-1,15,-,CSAASGGPSTDEQYF,TGCAGTGCCGCCAGCGGTGGACCCTCAACTGACGAGCAGTACTTC
TRBJ2-5,-,TRBV2,10,few,CASIMETQYF,TGTGCCAGCATAATGGAGACCCAGTACTTC